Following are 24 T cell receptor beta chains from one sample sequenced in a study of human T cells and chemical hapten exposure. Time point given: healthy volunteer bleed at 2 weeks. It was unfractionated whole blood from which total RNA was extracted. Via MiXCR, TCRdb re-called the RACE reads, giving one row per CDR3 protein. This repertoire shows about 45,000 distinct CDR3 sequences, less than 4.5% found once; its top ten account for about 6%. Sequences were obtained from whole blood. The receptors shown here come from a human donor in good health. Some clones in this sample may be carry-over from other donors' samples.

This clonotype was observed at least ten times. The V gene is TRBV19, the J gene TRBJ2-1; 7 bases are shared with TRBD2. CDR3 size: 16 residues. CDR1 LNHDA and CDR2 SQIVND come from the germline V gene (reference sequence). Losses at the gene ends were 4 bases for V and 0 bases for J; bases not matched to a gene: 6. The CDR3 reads CASSNRGGSSYNEQFF. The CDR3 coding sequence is TGTGCCAGTAGTAATAGAGGCGGGAGCTCCTACAATGAGCAGTTCTTC.

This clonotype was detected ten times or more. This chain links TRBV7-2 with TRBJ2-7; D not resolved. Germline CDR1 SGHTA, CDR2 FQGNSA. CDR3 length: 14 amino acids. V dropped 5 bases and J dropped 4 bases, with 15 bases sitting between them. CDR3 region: CASSPGQRAYEQYF. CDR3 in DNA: TGTGCCAGCAGCCCGGGTCAAAGAGCTTACGAGCAGTACTTC.

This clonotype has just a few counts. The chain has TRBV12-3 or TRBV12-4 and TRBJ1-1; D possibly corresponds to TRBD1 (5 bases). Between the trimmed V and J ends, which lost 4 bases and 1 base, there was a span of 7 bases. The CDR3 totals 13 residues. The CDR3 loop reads CASSWGENTEAFF. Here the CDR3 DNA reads TGTGCCAGCAGTTGGGGCGAGAACACTGAAGCTTTCTTT.

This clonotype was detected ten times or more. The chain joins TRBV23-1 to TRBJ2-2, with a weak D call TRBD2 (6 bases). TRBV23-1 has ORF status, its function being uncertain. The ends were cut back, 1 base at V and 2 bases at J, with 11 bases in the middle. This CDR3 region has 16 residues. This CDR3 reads CASSQWREPNTGELFF. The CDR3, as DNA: TGCGCCAGCAGTCAATGGCGGGAACCCAACACCGGGGAGCTGTTTTTT.

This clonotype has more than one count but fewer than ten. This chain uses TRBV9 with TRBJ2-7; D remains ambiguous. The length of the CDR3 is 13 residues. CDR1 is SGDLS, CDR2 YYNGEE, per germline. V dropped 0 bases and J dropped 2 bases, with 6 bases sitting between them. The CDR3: CASSVGPAYEQYF. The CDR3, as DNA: TGTGCCAGCAGCGTAGGACCAGCCTACGAGCAGTACTTC.

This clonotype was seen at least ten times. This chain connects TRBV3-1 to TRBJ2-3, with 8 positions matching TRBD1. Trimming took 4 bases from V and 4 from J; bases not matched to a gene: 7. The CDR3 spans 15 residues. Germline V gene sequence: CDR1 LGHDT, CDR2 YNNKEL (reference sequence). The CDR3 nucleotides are TGTGCCAGCAGCCGCTTTTCACAGGGGGCAGATACGCAGTATTTT. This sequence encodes CASSRFSQGADTQYF.

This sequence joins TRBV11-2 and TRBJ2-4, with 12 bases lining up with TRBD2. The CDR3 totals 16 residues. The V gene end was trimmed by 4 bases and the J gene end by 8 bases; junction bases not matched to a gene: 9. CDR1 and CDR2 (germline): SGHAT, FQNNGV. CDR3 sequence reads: CASSSQTSGSIYIQYF. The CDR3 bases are TGTGCCAGCAGCTCCCAGACTAGCGGGAGTATATACATTCAGTACTTC.

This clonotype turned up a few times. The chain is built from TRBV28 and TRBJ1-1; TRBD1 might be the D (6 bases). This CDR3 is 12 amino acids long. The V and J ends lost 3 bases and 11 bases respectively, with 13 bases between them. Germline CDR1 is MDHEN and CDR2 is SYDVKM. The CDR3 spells CASSLRGGEAFF. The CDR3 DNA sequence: TGTGCCAGCAGTTTGAGAGGGGGGGAGGCTTTCTTT.

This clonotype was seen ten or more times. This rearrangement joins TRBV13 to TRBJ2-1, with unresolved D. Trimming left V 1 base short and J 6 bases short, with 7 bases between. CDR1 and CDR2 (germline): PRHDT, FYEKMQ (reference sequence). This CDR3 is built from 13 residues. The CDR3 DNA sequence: TGTGCCAGCAGCTTAGATAGTAGCAATGAGCAGTTCTTC. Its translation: CASSLDSSNEQFF.

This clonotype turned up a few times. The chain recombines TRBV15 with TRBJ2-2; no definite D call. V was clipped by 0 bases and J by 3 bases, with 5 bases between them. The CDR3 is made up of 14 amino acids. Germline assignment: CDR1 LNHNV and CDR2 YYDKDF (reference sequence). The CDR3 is CATSRERYTGELFF. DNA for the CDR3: TGTGCCACCAGCAGAGAGCGGTACACCGGGGAGCTGTTTTTT. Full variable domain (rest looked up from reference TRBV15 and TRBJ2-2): DAMVIQNPRYQVTQFGKPVTLSCSQTLNHNVMYWYQQKSSQAPKLLFHYYDKDFNNEADTPDNFQSRRPNTSFCFLDIRSPGLGDTAMYLCATSRERYTGELFFGEGSRLTVL.

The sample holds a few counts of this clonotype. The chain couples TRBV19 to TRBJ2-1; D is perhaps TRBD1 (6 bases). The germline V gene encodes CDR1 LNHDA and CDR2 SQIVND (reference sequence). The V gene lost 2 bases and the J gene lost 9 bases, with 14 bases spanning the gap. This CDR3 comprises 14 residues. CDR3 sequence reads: CASSILGQGSEQFF. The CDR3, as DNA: TGTGCCAGTAGTATATTGGGGCAGGGGTCTGAGCAGTTCTTC.

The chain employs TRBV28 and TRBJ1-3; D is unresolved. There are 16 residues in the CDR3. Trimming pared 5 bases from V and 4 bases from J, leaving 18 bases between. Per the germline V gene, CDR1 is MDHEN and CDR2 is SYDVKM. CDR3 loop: CASSLPRERKGNTIYF. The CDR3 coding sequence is TGTGCCAGCAGTCTTCCTAGGGAGCGCAAAGGAAACACCATATATTTT.

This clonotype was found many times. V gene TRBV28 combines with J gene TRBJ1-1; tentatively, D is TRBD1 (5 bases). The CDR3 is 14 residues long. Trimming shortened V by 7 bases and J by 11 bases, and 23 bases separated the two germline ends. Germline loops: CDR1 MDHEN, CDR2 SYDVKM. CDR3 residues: CASTMGRRNLGAFF. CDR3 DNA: TGTGCCAGCACCATGGGACGGAGGAACCTTGGGGCTTTCTTT.

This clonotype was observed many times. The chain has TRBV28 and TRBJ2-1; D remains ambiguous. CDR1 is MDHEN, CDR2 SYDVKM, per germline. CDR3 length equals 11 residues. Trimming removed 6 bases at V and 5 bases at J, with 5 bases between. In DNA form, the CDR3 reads TGTGCCAGCAGCCGAAACAATGAGCAGTTCTTC. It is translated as CASSRNNEQFF.

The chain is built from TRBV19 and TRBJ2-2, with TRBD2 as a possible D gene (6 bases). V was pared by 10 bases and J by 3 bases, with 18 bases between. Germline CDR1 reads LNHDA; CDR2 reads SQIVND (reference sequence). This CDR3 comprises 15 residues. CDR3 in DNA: TGTGCCACAACCCGGGAGACTGGCTACACCGGGGAGCTGTTTTTT. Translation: CATTRETGYTGELFF. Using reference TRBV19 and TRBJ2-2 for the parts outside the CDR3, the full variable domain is DGGITQSPKYLFRKEGQNVTLSCEQNLNHDAMYWYRQDPGQGLRLIYYSQIVNDFQKGDIAEGYSVSREKKESFPLTVTSAQKNPTAFYLCATTRETGYTGELFFGEGSRLTVL.

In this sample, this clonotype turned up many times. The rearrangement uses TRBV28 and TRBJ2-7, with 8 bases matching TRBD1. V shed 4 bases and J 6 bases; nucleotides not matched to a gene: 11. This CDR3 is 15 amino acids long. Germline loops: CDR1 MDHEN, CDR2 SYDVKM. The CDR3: CASSSSGQGLGEQYF. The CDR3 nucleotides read TGTGCCAGCAGTTCGTCCGGACAGGGTTTGGGCGAGCAGTACTTC.

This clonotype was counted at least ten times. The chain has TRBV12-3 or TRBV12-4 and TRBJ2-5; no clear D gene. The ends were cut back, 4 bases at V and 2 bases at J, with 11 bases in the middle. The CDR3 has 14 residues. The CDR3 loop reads CASSSTSRQETQYF. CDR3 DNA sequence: TGTGCCAGCAGTTCGACATCGCGACAAGAGACCCAGTACTTC.

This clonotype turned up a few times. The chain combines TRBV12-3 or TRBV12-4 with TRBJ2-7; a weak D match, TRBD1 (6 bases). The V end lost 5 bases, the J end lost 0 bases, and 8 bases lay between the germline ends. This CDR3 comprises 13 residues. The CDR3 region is CASSRDISYEQYF. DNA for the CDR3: TGTGCCAGCAGTCGGGACATCTCCTACGAGCAGTACTTC.

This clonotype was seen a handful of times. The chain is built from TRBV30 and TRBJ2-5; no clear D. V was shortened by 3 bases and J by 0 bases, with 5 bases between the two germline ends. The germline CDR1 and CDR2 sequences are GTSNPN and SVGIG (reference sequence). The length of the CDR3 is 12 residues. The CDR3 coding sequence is TGTGCCTGGAGCCTTTACCAAGAGACCCAGTACTTC. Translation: CAWSLYQETQYF.

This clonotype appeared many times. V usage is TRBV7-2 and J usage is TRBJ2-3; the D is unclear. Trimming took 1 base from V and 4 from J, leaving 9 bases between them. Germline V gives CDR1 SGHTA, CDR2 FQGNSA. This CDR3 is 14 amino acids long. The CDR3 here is CASSLVGSPDTQYF. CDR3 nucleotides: TGTGCCAGCAGCTTAGTAGGGTCCCCAGATACGCAGTATTTT.

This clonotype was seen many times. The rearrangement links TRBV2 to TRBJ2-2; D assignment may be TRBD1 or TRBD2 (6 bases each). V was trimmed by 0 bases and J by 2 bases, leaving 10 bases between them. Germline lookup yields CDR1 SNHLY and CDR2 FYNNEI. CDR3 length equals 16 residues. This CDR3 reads CASSEARGRNTGELFF. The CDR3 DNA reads TGTGCCAGCAGTGAAGCCCGGGGGCGTAACACCGGGGAGCTGTTTTTT.

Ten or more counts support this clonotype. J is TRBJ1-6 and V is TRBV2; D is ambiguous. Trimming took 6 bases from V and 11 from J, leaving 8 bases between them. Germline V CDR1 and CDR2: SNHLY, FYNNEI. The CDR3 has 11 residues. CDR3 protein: CASRATPPLHF. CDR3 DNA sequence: TGTGCCAGCAGGGCCACCCCACCCCTCCACTTT.

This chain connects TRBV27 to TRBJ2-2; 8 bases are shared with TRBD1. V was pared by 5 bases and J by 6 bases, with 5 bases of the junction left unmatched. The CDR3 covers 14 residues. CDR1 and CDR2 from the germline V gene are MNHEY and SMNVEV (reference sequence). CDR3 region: CASSLQGAAGELFF. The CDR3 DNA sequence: TGTGCCAGCAGTCTCCAGGGGGCCGCCGGGGAGCTGTTTTTT.

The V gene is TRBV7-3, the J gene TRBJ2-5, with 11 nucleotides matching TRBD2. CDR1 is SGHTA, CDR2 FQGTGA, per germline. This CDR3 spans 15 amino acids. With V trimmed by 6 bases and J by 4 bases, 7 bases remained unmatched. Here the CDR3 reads CASSDSGRAGETQYF. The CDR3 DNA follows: TGTGCCAGCAGTGATAGCGGGAGGGCCGGAGAGACCCAGTACTTC.